This T cell receptor (beta chain) is from a study of blood T cell repertoires in COVID-19. Study details: Material from acute and convalescent COVID-19 was sourced from the United States, Italy and Spain.

This clone has only a few counts. This table comes from immunoSEQ multiplex PCR, and its TCRdb copy is limited to in-frame clones, with some not included. The sample includes 75,000 to 80,000 clones, approximately 78% of them seen just once. The germline V and J ends were trimmed by 2 bases and 4 bases, with 5 bases remaining between them. Germline-derived CDR1 and CDR2 are SEHNR and FQNEAQ (reference sequence). The CDR3 is 12 amino acids. The clonotype comes from an older woman with acute or convalescent COVID-19. The chain has TRBV7-9 and TRBJ1-1; D is ambiguous. Material for sequencing was peripheral blood. The DNA for the CDR3 is TGTGCCAGCAGCTTATTAGCCACTGAAGCTTTCTTT. Translating it yields CASSLLATEAFF. Full variable domain (remainder filled in from reference TRBV7-9 and TRBJ1-1): DTGVSQNPRHKITKRGQNVTFRCDPISEHNRLYWYRQTLGQGPEFLTYFQNEAQLEKSRLLSDRFSAERPKGSFSTLEIQRTEQGDSAMYLCASSLLATEAFFGQGTRLTVV.